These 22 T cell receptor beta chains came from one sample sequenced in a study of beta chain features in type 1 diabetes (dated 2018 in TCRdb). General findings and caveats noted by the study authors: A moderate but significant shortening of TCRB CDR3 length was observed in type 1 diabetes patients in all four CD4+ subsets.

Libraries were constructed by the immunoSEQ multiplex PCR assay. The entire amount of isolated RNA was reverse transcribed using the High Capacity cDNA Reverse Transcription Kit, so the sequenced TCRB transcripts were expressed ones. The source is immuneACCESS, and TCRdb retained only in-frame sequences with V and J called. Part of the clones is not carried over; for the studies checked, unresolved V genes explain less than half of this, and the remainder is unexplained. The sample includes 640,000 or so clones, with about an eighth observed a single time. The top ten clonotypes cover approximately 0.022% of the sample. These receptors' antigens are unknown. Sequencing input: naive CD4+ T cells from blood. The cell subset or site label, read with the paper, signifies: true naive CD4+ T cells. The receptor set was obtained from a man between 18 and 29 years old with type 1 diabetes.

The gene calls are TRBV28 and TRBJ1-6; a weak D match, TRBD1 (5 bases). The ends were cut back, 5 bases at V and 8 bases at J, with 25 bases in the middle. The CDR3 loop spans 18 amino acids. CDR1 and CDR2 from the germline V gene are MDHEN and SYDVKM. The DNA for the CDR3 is TGTGCCAGCAGTCCGATCCAAGTTAAGGGGAAATCCGATTCACCCCTCCACTTT. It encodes CASSPIQVKGKSDSPLHF. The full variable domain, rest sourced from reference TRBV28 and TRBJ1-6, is DVKVTQSSRYLVKRTGEKVFLECVQDMDHENMFWYRQDPGLGLRLIYFSYDVKMKEKGDIPEGYSVSREKKERFSLILESASTNQTSMYLCASSPIQVKGKSDSPLHFGNGTRLTVT.

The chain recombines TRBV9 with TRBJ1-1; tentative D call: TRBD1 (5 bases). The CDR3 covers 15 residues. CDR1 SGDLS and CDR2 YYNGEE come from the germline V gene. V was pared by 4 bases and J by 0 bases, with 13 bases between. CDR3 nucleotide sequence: TGTGCCAGCAGCAAAGGGGTCATCTTGAACACTGAAGCTTTCTTT. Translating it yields CASSKGVILNTEAFF.

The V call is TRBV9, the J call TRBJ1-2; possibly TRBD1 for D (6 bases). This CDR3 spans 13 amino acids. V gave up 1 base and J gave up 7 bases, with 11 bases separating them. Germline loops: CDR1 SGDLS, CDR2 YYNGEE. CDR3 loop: CASSVLQGGGYTF. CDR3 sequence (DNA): TGTGCCAGCAGCGTATTACAGGGTGGTGGCTACACCTTC. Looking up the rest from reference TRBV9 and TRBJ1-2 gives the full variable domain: DSGVTQTPKHLITATGQRVTLRCSPRSGDLSVYWYQQSLDQGLQFLIQYYNGEERAKGNILERFSAQQFPDLHSELNLSSLELGDSALYFCASSVLQGGGYTFGSGTRLTVV.

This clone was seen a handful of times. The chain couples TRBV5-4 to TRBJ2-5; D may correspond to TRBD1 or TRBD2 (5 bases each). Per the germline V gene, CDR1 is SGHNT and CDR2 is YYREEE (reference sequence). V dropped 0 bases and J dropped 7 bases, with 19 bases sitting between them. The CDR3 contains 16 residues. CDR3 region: CASSLGGPGIRGTQYF. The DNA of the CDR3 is TGTGCCAGCAGCTTGGGGGGACCCGGGATACGGGGGACCCAGTACTTC.

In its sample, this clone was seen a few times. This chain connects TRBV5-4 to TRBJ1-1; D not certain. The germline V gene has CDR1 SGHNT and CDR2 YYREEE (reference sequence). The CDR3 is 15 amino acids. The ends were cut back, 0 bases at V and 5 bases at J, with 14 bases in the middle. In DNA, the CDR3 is TGTGCCAGCAGCTTGGGTGGATGGGCGGGGACTGAAGCTTTCTTT. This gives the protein CASSLGGWAGTEAFF.

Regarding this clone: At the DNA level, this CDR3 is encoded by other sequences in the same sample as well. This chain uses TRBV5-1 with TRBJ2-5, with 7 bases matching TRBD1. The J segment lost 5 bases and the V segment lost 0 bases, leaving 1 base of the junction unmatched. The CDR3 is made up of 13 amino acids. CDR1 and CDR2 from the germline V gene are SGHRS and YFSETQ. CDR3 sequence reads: CASSLARGETQYF. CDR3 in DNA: TGCGCCAGCAGCTTGGCCAGGGGGGAGACCCAGTACTTC.

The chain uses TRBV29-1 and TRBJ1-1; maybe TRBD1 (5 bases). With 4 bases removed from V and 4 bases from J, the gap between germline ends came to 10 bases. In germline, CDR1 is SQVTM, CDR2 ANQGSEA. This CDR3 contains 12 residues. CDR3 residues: CSVVIGVTEAFF. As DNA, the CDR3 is TGCAGCGTTGTTATAGGGGTCACTGAAGCTTTCTTT.

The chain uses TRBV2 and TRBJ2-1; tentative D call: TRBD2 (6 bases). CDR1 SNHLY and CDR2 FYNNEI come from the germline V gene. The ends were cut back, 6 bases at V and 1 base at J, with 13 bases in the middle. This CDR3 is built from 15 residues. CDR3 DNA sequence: TGTGCCAGCAGGGAGGGCGGGCAGTCCTACAATGAGCAGTTCTTC. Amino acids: CASREGGQSYNEQFF.

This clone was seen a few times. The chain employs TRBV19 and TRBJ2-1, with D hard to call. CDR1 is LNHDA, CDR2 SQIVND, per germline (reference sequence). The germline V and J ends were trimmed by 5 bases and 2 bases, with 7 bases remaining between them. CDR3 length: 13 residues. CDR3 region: CASSVIAYNEQFF. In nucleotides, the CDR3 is TGTGCCAGTAGTGTAATAGCCTACAATGAGCAGTTCTTC.

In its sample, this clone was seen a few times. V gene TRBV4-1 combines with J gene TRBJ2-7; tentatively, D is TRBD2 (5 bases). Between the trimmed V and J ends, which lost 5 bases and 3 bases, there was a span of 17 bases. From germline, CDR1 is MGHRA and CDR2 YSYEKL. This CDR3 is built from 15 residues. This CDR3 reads CASSTRTPSNYEQYF. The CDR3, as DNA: TGCGCCAGCAGCACCCGGACTCCGTCCAACTACGAGCAGTACTTC.

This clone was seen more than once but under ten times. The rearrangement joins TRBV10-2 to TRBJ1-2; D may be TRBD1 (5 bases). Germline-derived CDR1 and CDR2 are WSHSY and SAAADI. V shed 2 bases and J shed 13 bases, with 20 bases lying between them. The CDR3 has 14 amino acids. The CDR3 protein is CASSEPGMGQNGTF. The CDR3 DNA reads TGCGCCAGCAGTGAGCCTGGAATGGGGCAAAACGGCACCTTC.

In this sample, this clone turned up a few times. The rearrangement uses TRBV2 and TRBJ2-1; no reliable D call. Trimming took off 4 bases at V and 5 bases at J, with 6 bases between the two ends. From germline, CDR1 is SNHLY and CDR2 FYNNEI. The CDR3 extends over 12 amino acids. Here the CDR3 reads CASSGQNNEQFF. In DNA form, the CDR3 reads TGTGCCAGCAGTGGGCAGAACAATGAGCAGTTCTTC.

DNA of the CDR3: TGTGCCAGCAGTCCTGGGACAGACCACTACGAGCAGTACTTC. As protein: CASSPGTDHYEQYF. The chain joins TRBV27 to TRBJ2-7, with 7 bases matching TRBD1. Germline V lookup: CDR1 MNHEY, CDR2 SMNVEV (reference sequence). This CDR3 region has 14 residues. V dropped 5 bases and J dropped 3; count of bases not matched to a gene: 7.

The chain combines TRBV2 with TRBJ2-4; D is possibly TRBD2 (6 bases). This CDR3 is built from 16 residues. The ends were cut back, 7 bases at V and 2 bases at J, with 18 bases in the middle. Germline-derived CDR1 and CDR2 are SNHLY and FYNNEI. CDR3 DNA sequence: TGTGCCAGCACTCTGGAGGGACTCCTAACCAAAAACATTCAGTACTTC. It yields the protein CASTLEGLLTKNIQYF.

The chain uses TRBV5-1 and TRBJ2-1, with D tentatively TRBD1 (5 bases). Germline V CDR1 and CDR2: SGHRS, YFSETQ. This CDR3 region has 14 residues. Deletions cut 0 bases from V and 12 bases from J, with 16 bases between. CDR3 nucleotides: TGCGCCAGCAGCTTGGTACAGTCAGTAACAGGGCAGTTCTTC. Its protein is CASSLVQSVTGQFF.

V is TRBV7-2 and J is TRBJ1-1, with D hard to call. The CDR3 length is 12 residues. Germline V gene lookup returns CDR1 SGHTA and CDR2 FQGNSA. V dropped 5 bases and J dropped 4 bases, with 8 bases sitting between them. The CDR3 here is CASSPAFTEAFF. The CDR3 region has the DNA TGTGCCAGCAGCCCGGCCTTCACTGAAGCTTTCTTT. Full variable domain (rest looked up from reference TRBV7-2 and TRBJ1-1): GAGVSQSPSNKVTEKGKDVELRCDPISGHTALYWYRQSLGQGLEFLIYFQGNSAPDKSGLPSDRFSAERTGGSVSTLTIQRTQQEDSAVYLCASSPAFTEAFFGQGTRLTVV.

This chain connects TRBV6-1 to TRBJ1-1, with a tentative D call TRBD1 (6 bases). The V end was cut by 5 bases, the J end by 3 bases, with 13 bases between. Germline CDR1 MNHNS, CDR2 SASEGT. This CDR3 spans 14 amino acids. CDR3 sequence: CASSQQGRDTEAFF. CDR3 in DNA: TGTGCCAGCAGTCAACAGGGACGGGACACTGAAGCTTTCTTT.

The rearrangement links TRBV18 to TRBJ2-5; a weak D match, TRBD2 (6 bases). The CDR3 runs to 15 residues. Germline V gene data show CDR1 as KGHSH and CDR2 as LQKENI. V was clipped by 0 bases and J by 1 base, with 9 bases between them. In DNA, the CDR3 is TGTGCCAGCTCACCACCGGGGGGTTTCCAAGAGACCCAGTACTTC. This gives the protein CASSPPGGFQETQYF.

This CDR3 is CASSPHSRTDTQYF. In DNA form, the CDR3 reads TGTGCCAGCAGTCCCCATAGTAGGACAGATACGCAGTATTTT. The V gene is TRBV28, the J gene TRBJ2-3, with D uncertain. The CDR3 loop spans 14 amino acids. V dropped 5 bases and J dropped 3 bases, with 12 bases sitting between them. CDR1 and CDR2 from the germline V gene are MDHEN and SYDVKM.

The CDR3 DNA sequence: TGCGCCAGCAGCTTGAGTTCGGGACTCAGCTCCTACGAGCAGTACTTC. This sequence encodes CASSLSSGLSSYEQYF. The rearrangement joins TRBV5-1 to TRBJ2-7; D is perhaps TRBD2 (6 bases). CDR1 SGHRS and CDR2 YFSETQ come from the germline V gene. V lost 1 base, J lost 0 bases, and 14 bases lay in between. The CDR3 loop spans 16 amino acids. The full variable domain, with the rest looked up from reference TRBV5-1 and TRBJ2-7, is KAGVTQTPRYLIKTRGQQVTLSCSPISGHRSVSWYQQTPGQGLQFLFEYFSETQRNKGNFPGRFSGRQFSNSRSEMNVSTLELGDSALYLCASSLSSGLSSYEQYFGPGTRLTVT.

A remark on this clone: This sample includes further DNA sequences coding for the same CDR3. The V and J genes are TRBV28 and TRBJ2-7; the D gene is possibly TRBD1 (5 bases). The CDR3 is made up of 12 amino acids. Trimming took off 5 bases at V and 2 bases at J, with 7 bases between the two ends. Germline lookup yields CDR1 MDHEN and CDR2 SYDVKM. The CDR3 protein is CASSGAAYEQYF. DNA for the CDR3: TGTGCCAGCAGTGGGGCAGCCTACGAGCAGTACTTC. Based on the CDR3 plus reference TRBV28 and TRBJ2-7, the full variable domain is DVKVTQSSRYLVKRTGEKVFLECVQDMDHENMFWYRQDPGLGLRLIYFSYDVKMKEKGDIPEGYSVSREKKERFSLILESASTNQTSMYLCASSGAAYEQYFGPGTRLTVT.

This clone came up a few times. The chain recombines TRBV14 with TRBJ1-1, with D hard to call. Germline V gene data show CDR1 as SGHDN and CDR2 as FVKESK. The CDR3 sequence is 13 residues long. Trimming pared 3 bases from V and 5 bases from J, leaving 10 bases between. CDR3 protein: CASSQSFFTEAFF. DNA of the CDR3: TGTGCCAGCAGCCAGTCGTTTTTTACTGAAGCTTTCTTT.